The source of this T cell receptor (beta chain) is a study of blood T cell repertoires in COVID-19. Study context: From T cells, B-cell-depleted T cells, or PBMCs came the material, which was cDNA or gDNA.

The authors' processing: Amplified reference gene primers provided the basis for estimating nucleated cell counts. Measured with immunoSEQ multiplex PCR; TCRdb has only the in-frame clones, and not every one. The DNA was the basis for D and trimming; V, J and clone size are from that table. This table has hundreds of thousands of clones, less than 90% appearing once. This CDR3 comprises 15 residues. J lost 6 bases, V lost 1 base, and 7 bases had no gene match. Per germline, CDR1 SGHVS and CDR2 FQNEAQ. The recovered donors of Cohort 3 showed two negative PCRs, clearance, or symptom resolution. Sequencing was performed on PBMCs or T cells enriched from blood (not recorded which). The receptor comes from a woman between 25 and 40 years old who had recovered from COVID-19. The rearrangement joins TRBV7-8 to TRBJ2-7, with 9 bases aligning to TRBD2. The CDR3: CASSLDAGGPREQYF. CDR3 coding DNA: TGTGCCAGCAGCTTAGATGCGGGAGGGCCCCGCGAGCAGTACTTC.